The subject of this entry is one TCR beta chain. Terminally differentiated effector memory CD45RA+ cells were left out of the naive CD8 fraction, which was CD45RO-negative and positively selected for CCR7. The CDR3 has 14 residues. Germline V CDR1 and CDR2: LNHDA, SQIVND (reference sequence). The V and J ends lost 5 bases and 3 bases respectively, with 10 bases between them. Clones were sequenced by immunoSEQ multiplex PCR, and TCRdb holds only the in-frame ones, with some missing. The table records around 2,000,000 clones, about 95% of them present only once. The source of the sample is a study of shared clonotypes between healthy human individuals.

The source is a man aged 18 to 29 in good health. The specimen was naive CD8+ T cells sorted from blood. The chain couples TRBV19 to TRBJ2-2; D gene ambiguous. CDR3 sequence reads: CASSPGPHTGELFF. Written as DNA, the CDR3 is TGTGCCAGTAGTCCCGGACCACACACCGGGGAGCTGTTTTTT.